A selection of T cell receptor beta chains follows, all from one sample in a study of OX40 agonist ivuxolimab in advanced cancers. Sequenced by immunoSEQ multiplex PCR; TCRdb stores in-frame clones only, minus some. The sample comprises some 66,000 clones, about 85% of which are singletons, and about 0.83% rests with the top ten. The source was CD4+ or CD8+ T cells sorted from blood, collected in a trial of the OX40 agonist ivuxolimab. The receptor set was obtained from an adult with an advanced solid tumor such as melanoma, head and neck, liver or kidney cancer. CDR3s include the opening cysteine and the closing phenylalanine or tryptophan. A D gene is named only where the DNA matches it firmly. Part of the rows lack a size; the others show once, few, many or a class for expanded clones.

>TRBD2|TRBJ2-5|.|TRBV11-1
TGTGCCAGCAGCTCAGCAGGCCGGGGGGGAGTTAGAGAGACCCAGTACTTC
CASSSAGRGGVRETQYF
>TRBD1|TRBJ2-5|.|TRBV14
TGTGCCAGCAGCCAAGCGGACAGGGTCCGGGAGACCCAGTACTTC
CASSQADRVRETQYF
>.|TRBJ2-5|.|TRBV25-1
TGTGCCAGCAGTGGGGACCTCCGTGAGAAGACCCAGTACTTC
CASSGDLREKTQYF
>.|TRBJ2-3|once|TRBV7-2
TGTGCCAGCAGCTTAGGGCGGATCACAGATACGCAGTATTTT
CASSLGRITDTQYF
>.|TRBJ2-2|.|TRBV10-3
TGTGCCACCCGCGAGGGAAGAGAGGGCGGGGAGCTGTTTTTT
CATREGREGGELFF
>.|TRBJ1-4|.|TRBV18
TGTGCCAGCTCACCTTCCGGGTCCTTAGTTGAAAAACTGTTTTTT
CASSPSGSLVEKLFF
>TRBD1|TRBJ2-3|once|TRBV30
TGTGCCAGAAACAGGGGGCAATCTGATACGCAGTATTTT
CARNRGQSDTQYF
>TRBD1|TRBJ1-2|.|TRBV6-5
TGTGCCAGCAGTTACCGGGACAGGAGTTCCTACACCTTC
CASSYRDRSSYTF
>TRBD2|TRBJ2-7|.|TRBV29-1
TGCAGCGTCCCCTGGGGACTAGCGGAGAAGTACGAGCAGTACTTC
CSVPWGLAEKYEQYF
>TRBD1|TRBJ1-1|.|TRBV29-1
TGCAGCGTGAGGGACTCAACAGGGGTACCTGAAGCTTTCTTT
CSVRDSTGVPEAFF
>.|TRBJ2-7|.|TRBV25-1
TGTGCCAGCAGCTCCGCCAACAGAGGAAGCTACGAGCAGTACTTC
CASSSANRGSYEQYF
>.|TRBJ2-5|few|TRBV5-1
TGCGCCAGCAGTAGTGGGACCGCCCGGGAGACCCAGTACTTC
CASSSGTARETQYF
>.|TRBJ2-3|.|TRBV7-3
TGTGCCAGCAGCTTACCAGGGTCGGATACGCAGTATTTT
CASSLPGSDTQYF
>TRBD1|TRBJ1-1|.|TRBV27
TGTGCCAGCAGCTCGGGACAGTTGAACACTGAAGCTTTCTTT
CASSSGQLNTEAFF
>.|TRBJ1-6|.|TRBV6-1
TGTGCCAGCACTACCCGAGGGGTATCACCCCTCCACTTT
CASTTRGVSPLHF
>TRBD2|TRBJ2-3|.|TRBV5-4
TGTGCCAGCAGCACTACTAGCGGGGGACTTCGCACAGATACGCAGTATTTT
CASSTTSGGLRTDTQYF
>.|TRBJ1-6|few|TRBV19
TGTGCCAGTACCCCGTCGGGGGCGAGTAATTCACCCCTCCACTTT
CASTPSGASNSPLHF
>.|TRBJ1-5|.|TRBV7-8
TGTGCCAGCAGCCCACTTAAAAAGGAACATAGCAATCAGCCCCAGCATTTT
CASSPLKKEHSNQPQHF
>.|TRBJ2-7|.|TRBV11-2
TGTGCCAGCAGCTTAGTTCGTCCACAGTGGGAGCAGTACTTC
CASSLVRPQWEQYF
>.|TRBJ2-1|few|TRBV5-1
TGCGCCAGCAGCTTCAGGACGCGTCTCGGGTACAATGAGCAGTTCTTC
CASSFRTRLGYNEQFF
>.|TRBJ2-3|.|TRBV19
TGTGCCAGTAGTTGGTCGGGGGGCACAGATACGCAGTATTTT
CASSWSGGTDTQYF
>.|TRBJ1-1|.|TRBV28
TGTGCCAGCAGCCCAGGGGTGAACACTGAAGCTTTCTTT
CASSPGVNTEAFF
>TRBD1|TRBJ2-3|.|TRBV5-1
TGCGCCAGCAGGGCACAGGGGGGTACTAGCACAGATACGCAGTATTTT
CASRAQGGTSTDTQYF
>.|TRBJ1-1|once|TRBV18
TGTGCCAGCTCACCAGGGCGACAAGGGGGAGCTTTCTTT
CASSPGRQGGAFF
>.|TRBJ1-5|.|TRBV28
TGTGCCAGCAGTTTACGCAGTAATCAGCCCCAGCATTTT
CASSLRSNQPQHF
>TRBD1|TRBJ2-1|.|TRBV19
TGTGCCAGTAGTTCCAGGGGGCATGAGCAGTTCTTC
CASSSRGHEQFF
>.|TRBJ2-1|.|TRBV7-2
TGTGCCAGCAGCTTGAGTCGGGGCAATGAGCAGTTCTTC
CASSLSRGNEQFF
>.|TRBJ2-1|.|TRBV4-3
TGCGCCAGCAGCCAAGAGGGGCGGAGTGAGCAGTTCTTC
CASSQEGRSEQFF
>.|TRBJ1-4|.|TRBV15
TGTGCCACCAGCAGGGGGGGTGGGGTTAATGAAAAACTGTTTTTT
CATSRGGGVNEKLFF
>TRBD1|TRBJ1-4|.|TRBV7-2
TGTGCCAGCAGCGCCTCGGGACAGGGAAATGAAAAACTGTTTTTT
CASSASGQGNEKLFF
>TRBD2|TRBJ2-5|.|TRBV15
TGTGCCACCAGTAGCGGGCTGCTCCAAGAGACCCAGTACTTC
CATSSGLLQETQYF
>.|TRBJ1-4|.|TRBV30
TGTGCCTGGAGGCCCGACAGGTTCGTGGAAAAACTGTTTTTT
CAWRPDRFVEKLFF
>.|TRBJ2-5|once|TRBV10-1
TGCGCCAGCAGCCCTGGGACAGGTGAGCGGGAGCAGTACTTC
CASSPGTGEREQYF
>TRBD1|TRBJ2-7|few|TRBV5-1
TGCGCCAGCAGCTCCGGGACAGGGCCCTACGAGCAGTACTTC
CASSSGTGPYEQYF
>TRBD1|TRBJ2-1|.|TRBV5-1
TGCGCCAGCAGCTTCTACGGGACAGGGCGGTACAATAAGCAGTTCTTC
CASSFYGTGRYNKQFF
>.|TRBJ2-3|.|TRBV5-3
TGTGCCAGAAGCTTGTCATTGCAGGAGAGCACAGATACGCAGTATTTT
CARSLSLQESTDTQYF
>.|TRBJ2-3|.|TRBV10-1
TGCGCCAGCGGGTCTAGCACAGATACGCAGTATTTT
CASGSSTDTQYF
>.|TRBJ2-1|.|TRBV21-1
TGTGCCAGCCGAACGGGAGAAGGGTATCATGAGCAGTTCTTC
CASRTGEGYHEQFF
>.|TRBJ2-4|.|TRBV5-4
TGTGCCAGCAGCCCTGGGGTAGAAAACATTCAGTACTTC
CASSPGVENIQYF
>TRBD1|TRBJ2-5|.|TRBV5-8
TGTGCCAGCAGCTCATCGGGACAGGGTGGAGAGACCCAGTACTTC
CASSSSGQGGETQYF
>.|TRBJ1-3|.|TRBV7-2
TGTGCCAGCAGCTCGGCAGGAAACTCTGGAAACACCATATATTTT
CASSSAGNSGNTIYF
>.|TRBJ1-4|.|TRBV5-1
TGCGCCAGCAGCTTTCAACGGACGGGCCCGAGTGAAAAACTGTTTTTT
CASSFQRTGPSEKLFF
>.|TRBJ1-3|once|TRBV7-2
TGTGCCAGCAGCCCGGACAGAGGCCTCTCTGGAAACACCATATATTTT
CASSPDRGLSGNTIYF
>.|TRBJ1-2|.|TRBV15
TGTGCCACCAGCAGAGATTACACAGGACGTTATGGCTACACCTTC
CATSRDYTGRYGYTF
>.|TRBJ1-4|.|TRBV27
TGTGCCAGCAGTATTACACGGGATGAAAAACTGTTTTTT
CASSITRDEKLFF
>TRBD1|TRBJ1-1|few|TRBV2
TGTGCCAGCAACAGACAGGGAAGAGGGGACACTGAAGCTTTCTTT
CASNRQGRGDTEAFF
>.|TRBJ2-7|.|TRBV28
TGTGCCAGCAGTCCTTTGACAGGTTCCTACGAGCAGTACTTC
CASSPLTGSYEQYF